These 25 T cell receptor beta chains share one sample of origin, sequenced in a study of regulatory T cells in long-lasting Graves disease (dated by TCRdb to the early 2020s). The time point label on this specimen signifies: newly diagnosed GD, antithyroid drugs for less than 3 months. For both TCR sequencing and RNA sequencing, RNA was extracted from PBMCs using TRIzol. Preparation of the library involved multiplex PCR. Sequencing was carried out with an Illumina HiSeq 4000. CDR3 regions were amplified by Arm-PCR with iRepertoire HTBI primers to construct TCR beta libraries. The raw public reads went through TCRdb reprocessing: fastp at Q25, MiXCR clone calling, in-frame beta chains kept. For every CDR3 protein sequence, its rows merge into one entry that carries the most common genes and DNA. The sample table lists around 400,000 distinct CDR3 sequences, 15% of them with a count of one. Over 7% of the sample is taken by the ten largest.

The sample also formed part of further work on T cells in Graves' hyperthyroidism and ophthalmopathy.

Source: peripheral blood mononuclear cells (PBMCs), taken at new diagnosis, from a patient treated with antithyroid drugs. Source of these receptors: a woman in her thirties or forties with Graves disease. Donor details come from another sample of the same person, matched by shared clones.

The chain combines TRBV20-1 with TRBJ2-1; D is ambiguous. From germline, CDR1 is DFQATT and CDR2 SNEGSKA (reference sequence). The CDR3 length is 12 residues. V lost 3 bases, J lost 8 bases, and 11 bases lay in between. The CDR3 here is CSASWRIHEQFF. The CDR3 DNA reads as TGCAGTGCTAGTTGGAGAATCCATGAGCAGTTCTTC.

This clonotype was seen repeatedly, ten times or more. The V gene is TRBV7-2, the J gene TRBJ2-3; D perhaps matches TRBD1 (6 bases). The CDR3 runs 14 residues. The V end was cut by 5 bases, the J end by 1 base, with 10 bases between. Germline assignment: CDR1 SGHTA and CDR2 FQGNSA. The CDR3 is CASSTDSRTDTQYF. CDR3 sequence (DNA): TGTGCCAGCAGCACGGACAGCCGCACAGATACGCAGTATTTT.

The CDR3 nucleotides are TGTGCCAGTAAGGTAGGGCCAGCTTCGGGGGAGCAGTTCTTC. This translates into CASKVGPASGEQFF. The chain recombines TRBV19 with TRBJ2-1; TRBD2 might be the D (5 bases). V was cut by 7 bases and J by 10 bases, with 20 bases left in between. The CDR3 extends over 14 amino acids. Per the germline V gene, CDR1 is LNHDA and CDR2 is SQIVND (reference sequence). The whole variable domain, filled in from reference TRBV19 and TRBJ2-1, reads DGGITQSPKYLFRKEGQNVTLSCEQNLNHDAMYWYRQDPGQGLRLIYYSQIVNDFQKGDIAEGYSVSREKKESFPLTVTSAQKNPTAFYLCASKVGPASGEQFFGPGTRLTVL.

This clonotype was found many times. The CDR3 region is CAWNGGEDRLNYGYTF. The CDR3 nucleotides read TGTGCCTGGAATGGGGGAGAGGACAGACTTAACTATGGCTACACCTTC. The V and J genes are TRBV30 and TRBJ1-2; TRBD1 is a possible D gene (6 bases). V was clipped by 4 bases and J by 1 base, with 19 bases between them. The CDR3 has 16 amino acids. Germline CDR1 GTSNPN, CDR2 SVGIG (reference sequence).

This clonotype was picked up many times. This rearrangement joins TRBV7-3 to TRBJ2-3; 7 bases match TRBD2. V lost 5 bases to trimming and J lost 2 bases; unmatched junction nucleotides: 13. Germline V gene data show CDR1 as SGHTA and CDR2 as FQGTGA. CDR3 length equals 17 residues. The CDR3 region has the DNA TGTGCCAGCAGCCCCCTAGATTTGCGGGAGTTCACAGATACGCAGTATTTT. Its protein is CASSPLDLREFTDTQYF.

The genes are TRBV29-1 and TRBJ2-1; weak D call: TRBD2 (5 bases). This CDR3 region has 15 residues. Germline V CDR1 and CDR2: SQVTM, ANQGSEA. V was cut by 3 bases and J by 4 bases, with 16 bases left in between. The CDR3 is CSVEGEGSPYNEQFF. In DNA form, the CDR3 reads TGCAGCGTTGAGGGAGAGGGCAGCCCGTACAATGAGCAGTTCTTC.

This clonotype was found a few times. The chain employs TRBV19 and TRBJ1-2, with TRBD1 matching 9 bases. The CDR3 is 17 amino acids. Per the germline V gene, CDR1 is LNHDA and CDR2 is SQIVND (reference sequence). Trimming cost V 7 bases and J 4 bases; bases outside gene matches: 16. The CDR3 reads CASTRTGADPTSYGYTF. In DNA, the CDR3 is TGTGCCAGTACCCGGACAGGGGCCGACCCGACCTCCTATGGCTACACCTTC.

This clonotype was counted between two and nine times. V is TRBV28 and J is TRBJ1-2, with D perhaps TRBD1 (5 bases). The CDR3 consists of 14 residues. The ends were cut back, 5 bases at V and 4 bases at J, with 14 bases in the middle. CDR1 and CDR2 (germline): MDHEN, SYDVKM. CDR3 loop: CASSPRQYLYGYTF. The CDR3 DNA is TGTGCCAGCAGTCCTAGACAGTATCTCTATGGCTACACCTTC.

This clonotype was counted at least ten times. This chain uses TRBV18 with TRBJ2-1; 7 nucleotides line up with TRBD1. Germline-derived CDR1 and CDR2 are KGHSH and LQKENI. V gave up 4 bases and J gave up 5 bases; unmatched junction bases: 2. There are 13 residues in the CDR3. The CDR3 loop reads CASSRTGNNEQFF. For the CDR3, the DNA is TGTGCCAGCTCACGGACAGGAAACAATGAGCAGTTCTTC.

This clonotype was found many times. This chain connects TRBV28 to TRBJ2-5; 15 bases agree with TRBD2. The junction had 10 bases not matched to a gene; V was cut back by 6 bases and J by 2 bases. Germline CDR1 is MDHEN and CDR2 is SYDVKM. CDR3 length equals 18 residues. CDR3 DNA: TGTGCCAGCAGAACCTCAAAGGGACTAGCGGGAGGACAAGAGACCCAGTACTTC. Encoded protein: CASRTSKGLAGGQETQYF.

This clonotype has at least ten counts. V usage is TRBV6-2 or TRBV6-3 and J usage is TRBJ1-6; TRBD1 matches at 7 bases. The CDR3 runs 14 residues. Germline CDR1 MNHEY, CDR2 SVGEGT. V dropped 6 bases and J dropped 9; count of bases not matched to a gene: 8. The CDR3 nucleotides read TGTGCCAGCAGCCCCGGGACAGTCGGTTCACCCCTCCACTTT. Protein sequence: CASSPGTVGSPLHF.

In its sample, this clonotype was seen many times. The gene calls are TRBV11-3 and TRBJ1-2; a weak D match, TRBD1 (6 bases). V lost 5 bases and J 4 bases, leaving 14 bases between the germline ends. Germline V gives CDR1 SGHNT, CDR2 YENEEA. The CDR3 is made up of 14 amino acids. CDR3 sequence: CASSGRDKAYGYTF. CDR3 sequence (DNA): TGTGCCAGCAGCGGCCGGGACAAGGCCTATGGCTACACCTTC. Together with reference TRBV11-3 and TRBJ1-2, the CDR3 gives the full variable domain: EAGVVQSPRYKIIEKKQPVAFWCNPISGHNTLYWYLQNLGQGPELLIRYENEEAVDDSQLPKDRFSAERLKGVDSTLKIQPAELGDSAVYLCASSGRDKAYGYTFGSGTRLTVV.

This clonotype was seen repeatedly, ten times or more. The junction shows a germline mismatch at one end, possibly a read error. Here the CDR3 reads CASSPGLAGASVAEEYF. For the CDR3, the DNA is TGTGCCAGCAGCCCGGGACTAGCGGGAGCGTCGGTTGCCGAGGAGTACTTC. The J gene is TRBJ2-7, the V gene TRBV5-4, with 14 bases lining up with TRBD2. The CDR3 length is 17 residues. In germline, CDR1 is SGHNT, CDR2 YYREEE (reference sequence).

In its sample, this clonotype was seen a few times. The chain recombines TRBV6-2 or TRBV6-3 with TRBJ2-7, with D perhaps given as TRBD1 or TRBD2 (5 bases each). With 10 bases removed from V and 8 bases from J, the gap between germline ends came to 15 bases. This CDR3 comprises 11 residues. Germline values: CDR1 MNHEY, CDR2 SVGEGT. The CDR3 bases are TGTGCCACCCGGGACCCGGTGAAGCAGTACTTC. Amino acids: CATRDPVKQYF.

This clonotype occurred many times. The rearrangement joins TRBV5-1 to TRBJ2-1; 14 nucleotides line up with TRBD2. Germline CDR1 SGHRS, CDR2 YFSETQ. There are 15 residues in the CDR3. Germline trimming cut 4 bases from V and 7 bases from J; bases unmatched to any gene: 4. The CDR3 coding sequence is TGCGCCAGCAGCATCGGGACTAGCGGGAGAAATGAGCAGTTCTTC. It specifies CASSIGTSGRNEQFF.

This clonotype was detected many times. The chain employs TRBV2 and TRBJ2-7; TRBD1 matches 10 bases. V lost 4 bases and J lost 5; bases outside the gene matches: 5. Germline V gene lookup returns CDR1 SNHLY and CDR2 FYNNEI. CDR3 length equals 14 residues. CDR3 DNA: TGTGCCAGCAGTGGGACAGGGGGTCCAAACGAGCAGTACTTC. Its protein product is CASSGTGGPNEQYF.

This clonotype was observed many times. The CDR3 reads CASSLSGTSLIHEQFF. The CDR3 nucleotides are TGTGCCAGCAGCCTGAGTGGGACTAGCCTGATACATGAGCAGTTCTTC. The V and J genes are TRBV3-1 and TRBJ2-1; 9 bases align to TRBD2. With 4 bases clipped from V and 8 bases from J, the junction kept 12 bases outside the gene matches. Germline CDR1 reads LGHDT; CDR2 reads YNNKEL (reference sequence). The CDR3 totals 16 residues.

This chain links TRBV6-2 or TRBV6-3 with TRBJ1-3, with 8 bases identical to TRBD1. This CDR3 contains 18 residues. Trimming took 5 bases from V and 2 from J; bases not matched to a gene: 14. In germline, CDR1 is MNHEY, CDR2 SVGEGT. The CDR3 DNA is TGTGCCAGCAGTGAATATGGGCCCGGGACAGGAGCTGGAAACACCATATATTTT. Its protein product is CASSEYGPGTGAGNTIYF.

This clonotype was recorded at least ten times. The J gene is TRBJ2-1, the V gene TRBV9; 7 nucleotides agree with TRBD2. Germline CDR1 is SGDLS and CDR2 is YYNGEE. J gave up 10 bases and V 0 bases, and 7 bases lay outside the gene matches. There are 14 residues in the CDR3. CDR3 nucleotides: TGTGCCAGCAGCGTAGCTGGTCGAGCGGGGGAGCAGTTCTTC. It codes for CASSVAGRAGEQFF.

Comment on this clonotype: A read error may be the cause here, since a much bigger clone is one base away. This is likely a read error, given that the CDR3 carries no conserved phenylalanine or tryptophan at its end. The V gene is TRBV20-1, the J gene TRBJ1-2; D may be TRBD1 (5 bases). Germline-derived CDR1 and CDR2 are DFQATT and SNEGSKA (reference sequence). Trimming stripped 6 bases from V and 3 bases from J, with 14 bases between. This CDR3 has 13 amino acids. CDR3 coding DNA: TGCAGTGCACAAGCGGGGGGTGACTATGGCTACACCTTG. Translated, it gives CSAQAGGDYGYTL.

The chain joins TRBV12-3 or TRBV12-4 to TRBJ2-5, with 7 positions matching TRBD1. V was pared by 6 bases and J by 1 base, with 5 bases of the junction left unmatched. The CDR3 contains 14 residues. Here the CDR3 reads CASSPGDSQETQYF. As DNA, the CDR3 is TGTGCCAGCAGCCCCGGGGACAGCCAAGAGACCCAGTACTTC.

This clonotype was detected a few times. The rearrangement links TRBV6-2 or TRBV6-3 to TRBJ2-4; 15 bases match TRBD2. Germline lookup yields CDR1 MNHEY and CDR2 SVGEGT. This CDR3 contains 14 residues. V shed 8 bases and J 8 bases; nucleotides not matched to a gene: 4. The CDR3 sequence is CASGLAGGPDIQYF. CDR3 bases: TGTGCCAGCGGACTAGCGGGAGGGCCAGACATTCAGTACTTC.

This clonotype was recorded at least ten times. The chain employs TRBV7-2 and TRBJ2-1; no reliable D call. V was pared by 6 bases and J by 0 bases, with 12 bases between. Germline V lookup: CDR1 SGHTA, CDR2 FQGNSA. The CDR3 covers 15 residues. The CDR3 DNA reads as TGTGCCAGCAGGCCCGACACCAGCTCCTACAATGAGCAGTTCTTC. Protein product: CASRPDTSSYNEQFF. Combining the CDR3 with reference TRBV7-2 and TRBJ2-1 gives the whole variable domain GAGVSQSPSNKVTEKGKDVELRCDPISGHTALYWYRQSLGQGLEFLIYFQGNSAPDKSGLPSDRFSAERTGGSVSTLTIQRTQQEDSAVYLCASRPDTSSYNEQFFGPGTRLTVL.

This clonotype was counted only a few times. Given a far larger clone just one base away, this is likely a sequencing read error. The genes are TRBV11-3 and TRBJ2-7; D is perhaps TRBD1 or TRBD2 (5 bases each). V lost 1 base and J lost 7, with 38 bases in between. The germline gives CDR1 SGHNT, CDR2 YENEEA. The CDR3 loop spans 22 amino acids. The CDR3 bases are TGTGCCAGCAGCTTAGTAGGGGTAGACCCCGGGGTACGGAGACACTCCTACAATGAGCAGTACTTC. It translates to CASSLVGVDPGVRRHSYNEQYF.

The chain is built from TRBV20-1 and TRBJ2-1; TRBD2 matches at 11 bases. The V and J ends lost 4 bases and 1 base, in that order; junction bases with no gene match: 6. CDR1 is DFQATT and CDR2 is SNEGSKA in the germline V gene (reference sequence). This CDR3 has 16 residues. CDR3 in DNA: TGCAGTGCTATTCTATTAGCGGGAGGGTCCTACAATGAGCAGTTCTTC. Encoded protein: CSAILLAGGSYNEQFF.